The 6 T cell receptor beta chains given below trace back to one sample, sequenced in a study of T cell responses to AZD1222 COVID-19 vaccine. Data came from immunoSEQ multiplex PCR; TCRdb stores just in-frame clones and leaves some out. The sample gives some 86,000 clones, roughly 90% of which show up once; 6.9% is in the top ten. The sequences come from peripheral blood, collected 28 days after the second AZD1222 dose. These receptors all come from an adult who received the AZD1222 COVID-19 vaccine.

CDR3 loop: CASSESRGLGSLSQPQHF. For the CDR3, the DNA is TGTGCCAGCAGTGAGTCTAGGGGGCTCGGTTCCCTGAGCCAGCCCCAGCATTTT. This rearrangement joins TRBV28 to TRBJ1-5, with 7 bases identical to TRBD1. The germline V gene has CDR1 MDHEN and CDR2 SYDVKM. The V gene end was trimmed by 5 bases and the J gene end by 7 bases; junction bases not matched to a gene: 20. CDR3 length: 18 residues.

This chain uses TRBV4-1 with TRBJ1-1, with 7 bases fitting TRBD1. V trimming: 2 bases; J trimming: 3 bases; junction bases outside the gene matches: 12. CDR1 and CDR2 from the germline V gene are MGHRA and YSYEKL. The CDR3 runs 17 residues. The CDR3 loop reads CASSQHPRGRGDTEAFF. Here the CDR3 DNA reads TGCGCCAGCAGCCAACATCCCCGGGGCAGGGGGGACACTGAAGCTTTCTTT.

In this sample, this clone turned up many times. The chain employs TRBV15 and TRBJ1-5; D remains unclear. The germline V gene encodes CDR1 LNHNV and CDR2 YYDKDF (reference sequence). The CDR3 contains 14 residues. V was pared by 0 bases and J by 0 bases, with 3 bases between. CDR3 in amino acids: CATSRDVSNQPQHF. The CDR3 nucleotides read TGTGCCACCAGCAGAGATGTTAGCAATCAGCCCCAGCATTTT.

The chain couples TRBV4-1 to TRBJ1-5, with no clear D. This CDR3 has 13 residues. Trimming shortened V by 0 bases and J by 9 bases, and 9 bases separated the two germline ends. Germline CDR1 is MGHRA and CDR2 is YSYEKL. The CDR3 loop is CASSQESARPQHF. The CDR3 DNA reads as TGCGCCAGCAGCCAAGAGTCGGCCCGGCCCCAGCATTTT.

CDR3 sequence (DNA): TGTGCCAGCCGGGCTACTACCTCTAGCACAGATACGCAGTATTTT. Translation: CASRATTSSTDTQYF. This chain joins TRBV2 and TRBJ2-3; the D is unclear. The CDR3 loop spans 15 amino acids. From germline, CDR1 is SNHLY and CDR2 FYNNEI. V lost 8 bases, J lost 0 bases, and 15 bases lay in between.

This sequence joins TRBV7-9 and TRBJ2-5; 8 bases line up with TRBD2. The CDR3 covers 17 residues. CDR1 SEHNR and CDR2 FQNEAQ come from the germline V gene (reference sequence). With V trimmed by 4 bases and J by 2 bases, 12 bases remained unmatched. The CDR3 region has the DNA TGTGCCAGCAGCTCCCCTCTAGCGGGCTTCCGTCAAGAGACCCAGTACTTC. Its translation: CASSSPLAGFRQETQYF.